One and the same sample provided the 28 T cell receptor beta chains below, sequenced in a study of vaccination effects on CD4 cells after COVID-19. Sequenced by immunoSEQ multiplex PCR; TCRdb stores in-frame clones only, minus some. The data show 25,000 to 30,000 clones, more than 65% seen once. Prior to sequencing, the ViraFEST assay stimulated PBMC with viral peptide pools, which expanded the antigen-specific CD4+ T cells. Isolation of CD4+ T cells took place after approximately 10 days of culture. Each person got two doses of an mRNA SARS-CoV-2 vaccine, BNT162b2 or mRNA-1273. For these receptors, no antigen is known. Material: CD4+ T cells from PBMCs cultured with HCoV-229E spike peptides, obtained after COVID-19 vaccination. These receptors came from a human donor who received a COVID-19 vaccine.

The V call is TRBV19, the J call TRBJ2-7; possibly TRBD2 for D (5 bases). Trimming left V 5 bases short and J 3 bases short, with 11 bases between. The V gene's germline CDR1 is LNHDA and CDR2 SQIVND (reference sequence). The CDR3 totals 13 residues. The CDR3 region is CASSGPGFYEQYF. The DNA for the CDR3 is TGTGCCAGTAGTGGGCCGGGATTCTACGAGCAGTACTTC. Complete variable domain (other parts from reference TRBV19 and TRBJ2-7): DGGITQSPKYLFRKEGQNVTLSCEQNLNHDAMYWYRQDPGQGLRLIYYSQIVNDFQKGDIAEGYSVSREKKESFPLTVTSAQKNPTAFYLCASSGPGFYEQYFGPGTRLTVT.

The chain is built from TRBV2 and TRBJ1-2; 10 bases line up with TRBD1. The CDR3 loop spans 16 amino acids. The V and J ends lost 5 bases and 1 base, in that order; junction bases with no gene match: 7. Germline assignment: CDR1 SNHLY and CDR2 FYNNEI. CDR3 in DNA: TGTGCCAGCAGTACCCCGGACAGGGGGGTTAACTATGGCTACACCTTC. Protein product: CASSTPDRGVNYGYTF.

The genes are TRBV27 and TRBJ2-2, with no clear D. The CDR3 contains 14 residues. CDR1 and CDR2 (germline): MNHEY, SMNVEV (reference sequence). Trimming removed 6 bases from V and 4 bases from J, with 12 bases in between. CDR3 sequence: CASRSGRFTGELFF. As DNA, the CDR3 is TGTGCCAGCAGGTCGGGTCGTTTCACCGGGGAGCTGTTTTTT.

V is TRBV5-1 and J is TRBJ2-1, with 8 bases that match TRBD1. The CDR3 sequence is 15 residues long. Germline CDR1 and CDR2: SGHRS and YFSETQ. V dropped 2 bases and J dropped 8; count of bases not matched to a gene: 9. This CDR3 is CASSFRDRSSDEQFF. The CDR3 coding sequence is TGCGCCAGCAGCTTCCGGGACAGGTCCTCCGATGAGCAGTTCTTC.

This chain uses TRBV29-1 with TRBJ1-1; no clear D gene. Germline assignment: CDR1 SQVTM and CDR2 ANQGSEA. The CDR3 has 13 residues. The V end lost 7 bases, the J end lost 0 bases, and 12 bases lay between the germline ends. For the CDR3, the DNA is TGCAGCGCAACAGCATACCTGAACACTGAAGCTTTCTTT. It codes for CSATAYLNTEAFF.

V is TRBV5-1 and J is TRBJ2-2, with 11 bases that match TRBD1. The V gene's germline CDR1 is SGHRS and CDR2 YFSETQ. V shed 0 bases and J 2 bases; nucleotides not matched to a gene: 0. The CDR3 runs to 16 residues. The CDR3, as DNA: TGCGCCAGCAGCTTGGGGACAGGGGGCAACACCGGGGAGCTGTTTTTT. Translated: CASSLGTGGNTGELFF.

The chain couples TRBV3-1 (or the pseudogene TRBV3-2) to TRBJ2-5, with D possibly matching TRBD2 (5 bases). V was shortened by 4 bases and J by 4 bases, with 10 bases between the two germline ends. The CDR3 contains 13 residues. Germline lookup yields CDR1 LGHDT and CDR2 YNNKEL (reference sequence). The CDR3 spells CASSPLATETQYF. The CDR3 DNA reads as TGTGCCAGCAGCCCGCTAGCAACAGAGACCCAGTACTTC.

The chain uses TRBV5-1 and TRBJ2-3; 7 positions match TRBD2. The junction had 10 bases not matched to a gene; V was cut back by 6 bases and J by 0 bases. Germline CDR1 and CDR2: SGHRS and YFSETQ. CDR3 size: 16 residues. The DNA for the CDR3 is TGCGCCAGCACTTTGGGGCTAGCGGATAGCACAGATACGCAGTATTTT. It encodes CASTLGLADSTDTQYF.

CDR3 in amino acids: CAWLPSFLNTEAFF. Written as DNA, the CDR3 is TGTGCCTGGCTACCGTCTTTCTTGAACACTGAAGCTTTCTTT. This chain connects TRBV30 to TRBJ1-1; D is uncertain. Trimming pared 5 bases from V and 0 bases from J, leaving 13 bases between. This CDR3 is built from 14 residues. Looked up from germline, CDR1 is GTSNPN and CDR2 is SVGIG (reference sequence).

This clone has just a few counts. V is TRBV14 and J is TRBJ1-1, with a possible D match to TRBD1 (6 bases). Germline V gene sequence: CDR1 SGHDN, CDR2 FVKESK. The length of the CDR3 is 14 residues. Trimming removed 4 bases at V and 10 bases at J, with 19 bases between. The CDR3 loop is CASSRDRSAVGAFF. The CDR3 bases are TGTGCCAGCAGCCGAGACAGGTCCGCGGTTGGAGCTTTCTTT.

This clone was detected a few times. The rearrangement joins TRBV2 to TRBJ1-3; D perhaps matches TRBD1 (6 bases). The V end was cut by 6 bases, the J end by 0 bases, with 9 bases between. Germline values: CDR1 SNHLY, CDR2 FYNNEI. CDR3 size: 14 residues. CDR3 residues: CASRKGGSGNTIYF. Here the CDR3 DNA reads TGTGCCAGCAGGAAGGGGGGCTCTGGAAACACCATATATTTT.

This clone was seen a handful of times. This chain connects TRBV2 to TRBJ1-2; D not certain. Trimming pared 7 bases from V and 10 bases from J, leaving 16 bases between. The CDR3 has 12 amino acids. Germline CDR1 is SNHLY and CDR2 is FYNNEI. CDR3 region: CASKDLRAPYTF. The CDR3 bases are TGTGCCAGCAAGGACCTCCGGGCACCCTACACCTTC.

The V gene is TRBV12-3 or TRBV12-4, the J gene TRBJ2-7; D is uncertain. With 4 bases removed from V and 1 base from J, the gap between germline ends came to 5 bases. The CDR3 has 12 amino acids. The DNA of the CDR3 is TGTGCCAGCAGTTGGGGTTCCTACGAGCAGTACTTC. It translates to CASSWGSYEQYF.

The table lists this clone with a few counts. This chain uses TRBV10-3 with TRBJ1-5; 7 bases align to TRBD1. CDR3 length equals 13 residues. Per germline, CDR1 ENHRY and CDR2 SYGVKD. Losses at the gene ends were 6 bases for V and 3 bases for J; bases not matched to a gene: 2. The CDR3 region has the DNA TGTGCCATCAGCGGACAGGACAATCAGCCCCAGCATTTT. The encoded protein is CAISGQDNQPQHF.

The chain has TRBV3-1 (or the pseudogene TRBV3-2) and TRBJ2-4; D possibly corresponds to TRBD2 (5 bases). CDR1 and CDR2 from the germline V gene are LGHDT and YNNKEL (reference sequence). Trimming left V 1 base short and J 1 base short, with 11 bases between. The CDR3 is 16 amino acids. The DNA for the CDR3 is TGTGCCAGCAGCCAAGCCCGGACGGGGGCCAAAAACATTCAGTACTTC. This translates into CASSQARTGAKNIQYF.

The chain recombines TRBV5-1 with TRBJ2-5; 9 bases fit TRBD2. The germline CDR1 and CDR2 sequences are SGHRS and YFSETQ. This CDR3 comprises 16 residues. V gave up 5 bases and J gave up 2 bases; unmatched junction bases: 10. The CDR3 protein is CASSLNSGGPQETQYF. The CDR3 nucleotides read TGCGCCAGCAGTCTAAATAGCGGGGGACCACAAGAGACCCAGTACTTC.

The CDR3 DNA reads TGTGCCAGCAGCTTCCGGGACAGGGGGTACCAAGAGACCCAGTACTTC. Amino acids: CASSFRDRGYQETQYF. The chain couples TRBV9 to TRBJ2-5; 11 bases match TRBD1. The CDR3 is 16 residues long. The V gene end was trimmed by 4 bases and the J gene end by 0 bases; junction bases not matched to a gene: 5. The germline gives CDR1 SGDLS, CDR2 YYNGEE. Full variable domain (missing parts from reference TRBV9 and TRBJ2-5): DSGVTQTPKHLITATGQRVTLRCSPRSGDLSVYWYQQSLDQGLQFLIQYYNGEERAKGNILERFSAQQFPDLHSELNLSSLELGDSALYFCASSFRDRGYQETQYFGPGTRLLVL.

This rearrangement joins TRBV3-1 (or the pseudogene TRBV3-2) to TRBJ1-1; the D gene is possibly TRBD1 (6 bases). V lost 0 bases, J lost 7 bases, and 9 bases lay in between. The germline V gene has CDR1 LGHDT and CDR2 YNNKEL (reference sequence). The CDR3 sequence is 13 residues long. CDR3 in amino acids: CASSQDLDSEAFF. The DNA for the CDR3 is TGTGCCAGCAGCCAAGATTTGGACAGTGAAGCTTTCTTT.

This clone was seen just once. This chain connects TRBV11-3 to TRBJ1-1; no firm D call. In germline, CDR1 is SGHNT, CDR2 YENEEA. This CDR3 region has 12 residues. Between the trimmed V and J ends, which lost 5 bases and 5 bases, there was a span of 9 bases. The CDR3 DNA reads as TGTGCCAGCAGCATAGGTAGGACTGAAGCTTTCTTT. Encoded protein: CASSIGRTEAFF.

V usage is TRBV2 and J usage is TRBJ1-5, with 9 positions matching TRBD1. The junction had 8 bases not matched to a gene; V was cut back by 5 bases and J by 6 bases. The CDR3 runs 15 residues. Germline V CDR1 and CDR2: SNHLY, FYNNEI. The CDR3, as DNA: TGTGCCAGCAGTAGGGACAGGGTATTAGGTCAGCCCCAGCATTTT. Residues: CASSRDRVLGQPQHF.

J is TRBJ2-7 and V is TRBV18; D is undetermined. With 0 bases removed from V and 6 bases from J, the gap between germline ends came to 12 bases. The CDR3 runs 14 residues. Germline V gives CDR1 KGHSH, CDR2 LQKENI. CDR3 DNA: TGTGCCAGCTCACCACCATCGTGGACCTCCGAGCAGTACTTC. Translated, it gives CASSPPSWTSEQYF.

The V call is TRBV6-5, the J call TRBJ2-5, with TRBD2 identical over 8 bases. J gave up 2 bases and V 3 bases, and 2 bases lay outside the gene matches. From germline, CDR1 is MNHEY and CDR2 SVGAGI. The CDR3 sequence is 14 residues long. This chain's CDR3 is CASSYAGGQETQYF. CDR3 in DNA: TGTGCCAGCAGTTATGCGGGGGGTCAAGAGACCCAGTACTTC.

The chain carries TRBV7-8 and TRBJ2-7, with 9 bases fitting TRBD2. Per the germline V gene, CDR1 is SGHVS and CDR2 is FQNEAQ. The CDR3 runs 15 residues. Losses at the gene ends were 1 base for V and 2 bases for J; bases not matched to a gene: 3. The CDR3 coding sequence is TGTGCCAGCAGCTTAGATCGCGGGAGGGCCTACGAGCAGTACTTC. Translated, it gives CASSLDRGRAYEQYF. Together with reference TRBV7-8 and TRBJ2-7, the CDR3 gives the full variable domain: GAGVSQSPRYKVAKRGQDVALRCDPISGHVSLFWYQQALGQGPEFLTYFQNEAQLDKSGLPSDRFFAERPEGSVSTLKIQRTQQEDSAVYLCASSLDRGRAYEQYFGPGTRLTVT.

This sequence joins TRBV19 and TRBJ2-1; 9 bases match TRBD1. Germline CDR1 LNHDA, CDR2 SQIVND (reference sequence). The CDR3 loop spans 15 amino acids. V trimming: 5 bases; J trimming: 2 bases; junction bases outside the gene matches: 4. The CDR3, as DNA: TGTGCCAGTAGTGGACAGGGGCTCGCCTACAATGAGCAGTTCTTC. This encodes CASSGQGLAYNEQFF.

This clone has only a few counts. CDR3 sequence (DNA): TGTGCCAGCAGCTTAGTAGGGGGTGGCTACACCTTC. Protein sequence: CASSLVGGGYTF. This chain uses TRBV11-2 with TRBJ1-2, with D possibly TRBD1 on 6 matching bases. The CDR3 is 12 amino acids. CDR1 and CDR2 (germline): SGHAT, FQNNGV. Between the trimmed V and J ends, which lost 1 base and 7 bases, there was a span of 7 bases.

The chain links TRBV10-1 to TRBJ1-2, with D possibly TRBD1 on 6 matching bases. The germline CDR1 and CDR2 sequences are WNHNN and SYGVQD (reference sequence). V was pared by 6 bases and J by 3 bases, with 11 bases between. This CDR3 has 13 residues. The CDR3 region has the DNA TGCGCCAGCAGCCTGGGACAAGACTATGGCTACACCTTC. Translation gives CASSLGQDYGYTF.

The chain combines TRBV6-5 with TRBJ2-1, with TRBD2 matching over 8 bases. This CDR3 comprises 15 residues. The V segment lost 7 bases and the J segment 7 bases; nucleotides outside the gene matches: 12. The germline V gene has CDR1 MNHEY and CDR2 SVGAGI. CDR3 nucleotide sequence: TGTGCCAGCACCGGGGGACTAGAAGGGCGGAATGAGCAGTTCTTC. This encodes CASTGGLEGRNEQFF.

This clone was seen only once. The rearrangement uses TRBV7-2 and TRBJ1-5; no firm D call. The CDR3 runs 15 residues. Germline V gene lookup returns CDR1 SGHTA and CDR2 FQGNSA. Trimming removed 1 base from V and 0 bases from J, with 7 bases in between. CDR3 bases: TGTGCCAGCAGCTTAGACAGCCGTAGCAATCAGCCCCAGCATTTT. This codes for CASSLDSRSNQPQHF.